A single sample gave rise to the 5 T cell receptor beta chains below, sequenced in a study of cytomegalovirus exposure and HLA in healthy donors. With 60 Vbeta and 13 Jbeta primers, the PCR was carried out. The table came from immunoSEQ multiplex PCR; TCRdb's copy has only in-frame clones and leaves some out. The profile covers about 150,000 clones, with over 60% appearing a single time and about 3% taken by the ten largest. Sequenced material: PBMCs. These receptors all come from a woman aged 30 to 39 in good health and CMV-seropositive.

In regard to this clone: Germline and junction disagree at one end, which may indicate a read error. CDR3 DNA sequence: TGCGCCACCAAAAGCAGGGTCGTTCCCAGAGGGACTGAAGCCTTCTTT. Translated, it gives CATKSRVVPRGTEAFF. This chain uses TRBV10-2 with TRBJ1-1, with a weak D call TRBD1 (5 bases). The germline V gene encodes CDR1 WSHSY and CDR2 SAAADI. The length of the CDR3 is 16 residues.

The chain recombines TRBV15 with TRBJ1-6, with a possible D match to TRBD1 (5 bases). Germline V lookup: CDR1 LNHNV, CDR2 YYDKDF (reference sequence). The length of the CDR3 is 14 residues. V shed 3 bases and J shed 7 bases, with 10 bases lying between them. CDR3 sequence (DNA): TGTGCCACCAGCAGTTACCGACAGAATTCACCCCTCCACTTT. As protein: CATSSYRQNSPLHF. The full variable domain, with the rest looked up from reference TRBV15 and TRBJ1-6, is DAMVIQNPRYQVTQFGKPVTLSCSQTLNHNVMYWYQQKSSQAPKLLFHYYDKDFNNEADTPDNFQSRRPNTSFCFLDIRSPGLGDTAMYLCATSSYRQNSPLHFGNGTRLTVT.

The chain joins TRBV7-9 to TRBJ1-1, with a possible D match to TRBD1 (5 bases). With 7 bases removed from V and 7 bases from J, the gap between germline ends came to 19 bases. Germline-derived CDR1 and CDR2 are SEHNR and FQNEAQ (reference sequence). The CDR3 spans 14 residues. The CDR3 coding sequence is TGTGCCAGCACCCCACCCGGGGGGGGGAATGAAGCTTTCTTT. Its protein is CASTPPGGGNEAFF.

V is TRBV7-9 and J is TRBJ2-5; 14 bases align to TRBD2. The CDR3 is 19 residues long. V lost 5 bases to trimming and J lost 4 bases; unmatched junction nucleotides: 15. From germline, CDR1 is SEHNR and CDR2 FQNEAQ (reference sequence). The CDR3 sequence is CASSRLGLAGGRGGETQYF. CDR3 nucleotides: TGTGCCAGCAGCCGCTTAGGACTAGCGGGGGGCCGTGGGGGAGAGACCCAGTACTTC.

The sample holds a few counts of this clone. This chain connects TRBV7-9 to TRBJ1-1, with D unresolved. Germline V gene data show CDR1 as SEHNR and CDR2 as FQNEAQ (reference sequence). CDR3 length: 12 amino acids. Deletions cut 5 bases from V and 6 bases from J, with 10 bases between. The DNA of the CDR3 is TGTGCCAGCAGCCTATCCGGGGCTGAAGCTTTCTTT. Amino acids: CASSLSGAEAFF. Combining the CDR3 with reference TRBV7-9 and TRBJ1-1 gives the whole variable domain DTGVSQNPRHKITKRGQNVTFRCDPISEHNRLYWYRQTLGQGPEFLTYFQNEAQLEKSRLLSDRFSAERPKGSFSTLEIQRTEQGDSAMYLCASSLSGAEAFFGQGTRLTVV.